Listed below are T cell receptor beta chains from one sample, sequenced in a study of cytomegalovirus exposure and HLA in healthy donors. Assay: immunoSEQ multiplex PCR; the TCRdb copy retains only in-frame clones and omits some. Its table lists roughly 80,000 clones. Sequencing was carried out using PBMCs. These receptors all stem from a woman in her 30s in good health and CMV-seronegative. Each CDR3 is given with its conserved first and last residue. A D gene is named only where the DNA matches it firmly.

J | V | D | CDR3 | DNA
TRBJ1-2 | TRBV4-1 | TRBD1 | CASSQGPTGEKGYGYTF | TGCGCCAGCAGCCAAGGGCCGACAGGGGAGAAAGGCTATGGCTACACCTTC
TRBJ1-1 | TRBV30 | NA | CAWRGQIYTEAFF | TGTGCCTGGAGGGGGCAGATCTACACTGAAGCTTTCTTT
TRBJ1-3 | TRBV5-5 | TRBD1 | CASTRDRGLGNTIYF | TGTGCCAGCACCCGGGACAGGGGGCTTGGAAACACCATATATTTT
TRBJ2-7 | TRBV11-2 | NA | CASSLGRSRHLYEQYF | TGTGCCAGCAGCTTAGGTAGGTCCAGGCACCTCTACGAGCAGTACTTC
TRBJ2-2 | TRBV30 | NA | CAWRLGGYGELFF | TGTGCCTGGAGACTAGGGGGATACGGGGAGCTGTTTTTT
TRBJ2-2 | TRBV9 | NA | CASSVVSGNTGELFF | TGTGCCAGCAGCGTAGTGTCCGGGAACACCGGGGAGCTGTTTTTT
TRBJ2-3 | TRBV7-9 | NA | CASSLALGGTQYF | TGTGCCAGCAGCTTAGCGCTTGGCGGTACGCAGTATTTT
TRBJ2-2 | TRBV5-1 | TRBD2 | CASSHGLAYTGELFF | TGCGCCAGCAGCCATGGACTAGCGTACACCGGGGAGCTGTTTTTT
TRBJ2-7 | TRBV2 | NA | CASRADSYYEQYF | TGTGCCAGCAGAGCGGACAGTTATTACGAGCAGTACTTC
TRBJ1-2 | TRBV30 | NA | CAWNSRGGPYGYTF | TGTGCCTGGAACTCTCGCGGGGGACCCTATGGCTACACCTTC
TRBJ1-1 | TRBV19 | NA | CASSSVLAGNTEAFF | TGTGCCAGTAGTAGTGTCCTGGCAGGGAACACTGAAGCTTTCTTT
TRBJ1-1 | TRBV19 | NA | CASRRGGRANTEAFF | TGTGCCAGTAGGAGAGGGGGACGGGCGAACACTGAAGCTTTCTTT
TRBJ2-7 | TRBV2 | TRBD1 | CASSETDRVPEQYF | TGTGCCAGCAGTGAAACGGACAGGGTTCCCGAGCAGTACTTC
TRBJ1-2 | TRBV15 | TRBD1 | CATSRGQGASPTYGYTF | TGTGCCACCAGCAGAGGGCAGGGGGCCTCACCGACCTATGGCTACACCTTC
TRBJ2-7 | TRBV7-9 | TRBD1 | CASSLDRQGVDEQYF | TGTGCCAGCAGCTTAGACCGACAGGGGGTGGACGAGCAGTACTTC
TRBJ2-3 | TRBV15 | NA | CATSPKTWISTDTQYF | TGTGCCACCAGTCCGAAGACTTGGATTAGCACAGATACGCAGTATTTT
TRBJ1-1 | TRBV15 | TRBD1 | CATSTGQRNTEAFF | TGTGCCACCAGTACGGGACAGCGAAACACTGAAGCTTTCTTT
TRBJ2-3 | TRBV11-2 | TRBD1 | CASSPGTGGDTQYF | TGTGCCAGCAGCCCTGGGACAGGGGGGGATACGCAGTATTTT
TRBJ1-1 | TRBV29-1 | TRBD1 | CSVLRDSTNTEAFF | TGCAGCGTCCTCCGGGACAGCACGAACACTGAAGCTTTCTTT
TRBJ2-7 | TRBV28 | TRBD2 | CASSETSGRSGLREQYF | TGTGCCAGCAGTGAGACTAGCGGGAGGAGCGGCCTTAGGGAGCAGTACTTC
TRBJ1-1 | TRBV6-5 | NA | CASSYRRGLNTEAFF | TGTGCCAGCAGTTACCGCAGGGGTTTGAACACTGAAGCTTTCTTT
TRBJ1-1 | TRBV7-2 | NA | CASSLGQRNTEAFF | TGTGCCAGCAGCTTAGGACAACGAAACACTGAAGCTTTCTTT
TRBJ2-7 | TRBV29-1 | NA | CGIIGVPSYEQYF | TGCGGAATCATAGGAGTCCCTTCCTACGAGCAGTACTTC
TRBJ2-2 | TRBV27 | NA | CASSLAGFMGGELFF | TGTGCCAGCAGTTTGGCAGGGTTTATGGGCGGGGAGCTGTTTTTT
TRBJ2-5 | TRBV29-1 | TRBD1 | CSGGSRDRSETQYF | TGCAGCGGCGGGTCCCGGGACAGGTCAGAGACCCAGTACTTC